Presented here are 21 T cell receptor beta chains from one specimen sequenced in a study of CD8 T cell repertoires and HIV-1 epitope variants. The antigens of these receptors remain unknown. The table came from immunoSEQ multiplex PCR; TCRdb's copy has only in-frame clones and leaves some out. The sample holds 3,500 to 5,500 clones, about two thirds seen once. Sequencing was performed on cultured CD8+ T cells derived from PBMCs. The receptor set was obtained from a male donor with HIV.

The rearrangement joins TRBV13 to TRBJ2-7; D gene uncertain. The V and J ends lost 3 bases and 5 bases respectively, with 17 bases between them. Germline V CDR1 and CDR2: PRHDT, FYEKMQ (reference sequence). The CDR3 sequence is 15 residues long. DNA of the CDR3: TGTGCCAGCAGCTTCTCCGTCTCGCTGGGAAACGAGCAGTACTTC. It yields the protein CASSFSVSLGNEQYF.

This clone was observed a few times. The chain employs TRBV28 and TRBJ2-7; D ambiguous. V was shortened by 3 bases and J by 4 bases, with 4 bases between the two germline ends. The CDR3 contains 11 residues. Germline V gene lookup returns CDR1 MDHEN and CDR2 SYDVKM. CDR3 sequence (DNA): TGTGCCAGCAGTTTTAAGTACGAGCAGTACTTC. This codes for CASSFKYEQYF.

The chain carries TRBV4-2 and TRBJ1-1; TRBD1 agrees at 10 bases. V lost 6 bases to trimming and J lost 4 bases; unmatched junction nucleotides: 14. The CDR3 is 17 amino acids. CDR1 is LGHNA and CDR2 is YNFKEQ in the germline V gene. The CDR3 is CASSSPGTGVISTEAFF. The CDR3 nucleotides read TGTGCCAGCAGTTCCCCCGGGACAGGGGTGATTTCCACTGAAGCTTTCTTT.

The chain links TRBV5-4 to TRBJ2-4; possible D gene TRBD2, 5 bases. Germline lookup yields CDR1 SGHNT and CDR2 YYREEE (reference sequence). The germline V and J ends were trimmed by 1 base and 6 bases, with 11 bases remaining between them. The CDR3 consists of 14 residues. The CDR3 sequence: CASSLKEASNIQYF. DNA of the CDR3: TGTGCCAGCAGCTTGAAGGAGGCCTCAAACATTCAGTACTTC.

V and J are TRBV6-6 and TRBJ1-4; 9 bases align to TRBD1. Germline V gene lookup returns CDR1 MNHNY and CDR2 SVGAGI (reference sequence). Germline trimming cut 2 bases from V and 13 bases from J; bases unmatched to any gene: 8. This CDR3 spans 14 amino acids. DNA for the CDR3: TGTGCCAGCAGTTACGAAGGACAGGGGACCGGACTGTTTTTT. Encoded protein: CASSYEGQGTGLFF.

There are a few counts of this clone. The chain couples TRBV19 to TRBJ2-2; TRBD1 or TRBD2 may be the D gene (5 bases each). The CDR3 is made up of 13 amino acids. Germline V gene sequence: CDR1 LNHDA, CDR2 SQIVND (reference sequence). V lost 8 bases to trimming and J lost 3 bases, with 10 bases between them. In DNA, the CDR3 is TGTGCCAGTGGGTGGGGGTACACCGGGGAGCTGTTTTTT. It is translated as CASGWGYTGELFF.

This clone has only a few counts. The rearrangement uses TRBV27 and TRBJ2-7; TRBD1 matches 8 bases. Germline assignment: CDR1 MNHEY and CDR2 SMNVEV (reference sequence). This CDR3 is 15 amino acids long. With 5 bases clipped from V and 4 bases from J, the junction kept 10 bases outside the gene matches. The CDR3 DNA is TGTGCCAGCAGTCTCCTCGCGGACAGGGTATACGAGCAGTACTTC. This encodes CASSLLADRVYEQYF.

Here the CDR3 reads CASSYQREVPYEQYF. CDR3 nucleotides: TGTGCCAGCAGCTACCAAAGGGAGGTTCCCTACGAGCAGTACTTC. The chain combines TRBV11-2 with TRBJ2-7; TRBD2 might be the D (6 bases). The V gene's germline CDR1 is SGHAT and CDR2 FQNNGV. CDR3 length equals 15 residues. V lost 4 bases and J lost 2, with 15 bases in between.

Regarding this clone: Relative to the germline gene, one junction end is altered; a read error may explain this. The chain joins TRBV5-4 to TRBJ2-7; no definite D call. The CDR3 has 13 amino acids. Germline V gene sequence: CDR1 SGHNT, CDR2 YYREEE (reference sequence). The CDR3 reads CASSRILDYEQYF. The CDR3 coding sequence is TGCGCCAGCAGCCGTATACTCGACTACGAGCAGTACTTC.

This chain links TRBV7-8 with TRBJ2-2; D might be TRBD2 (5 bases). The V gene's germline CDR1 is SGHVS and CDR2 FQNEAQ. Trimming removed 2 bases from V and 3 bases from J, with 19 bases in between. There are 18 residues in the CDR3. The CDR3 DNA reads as TGTGCCAGCAGCTTACAGGCTAGTCCTTCGAGGGACACCGGGGAGCTGTTTTTT. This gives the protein CASSLQASPSRDTGELFF.

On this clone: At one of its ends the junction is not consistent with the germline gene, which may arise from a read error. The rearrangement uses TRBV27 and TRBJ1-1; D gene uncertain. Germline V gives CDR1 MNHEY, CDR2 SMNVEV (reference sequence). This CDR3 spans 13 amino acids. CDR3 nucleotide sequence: TGTGCCGGCAGTTTAACGACATCTACTGAAGCTTTCTTT. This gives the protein CAGSLTTSTEAFF.

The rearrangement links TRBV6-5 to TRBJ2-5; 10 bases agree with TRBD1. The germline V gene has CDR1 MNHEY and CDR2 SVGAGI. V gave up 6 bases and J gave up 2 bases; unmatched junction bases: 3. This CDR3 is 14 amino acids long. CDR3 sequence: CASRDRGRQETQYF. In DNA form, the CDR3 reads TGTGCCAGCAGAGACAGGGGGCGTCAAGAGACCCAGTACTTC.

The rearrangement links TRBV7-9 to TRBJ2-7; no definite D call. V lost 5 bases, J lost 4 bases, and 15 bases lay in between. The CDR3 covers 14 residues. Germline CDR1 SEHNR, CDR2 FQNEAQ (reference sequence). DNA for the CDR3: TGTGCCAGCAGCCGAGAAGGCCTAGGGTACGAGCAGTACTTC. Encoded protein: CASSREGLGYEQYF. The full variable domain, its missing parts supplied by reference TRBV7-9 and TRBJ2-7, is DTGVSQNPRHKITKRGQNVTFRCDPISEHNRLYWYRQTLGQGPEFLTYFQNEAQLEKSRLLSDRFSAERPKGSFSTLEIQRTEQGDSAMYLCASSREGLGYEQYFGPGTRLTVT.

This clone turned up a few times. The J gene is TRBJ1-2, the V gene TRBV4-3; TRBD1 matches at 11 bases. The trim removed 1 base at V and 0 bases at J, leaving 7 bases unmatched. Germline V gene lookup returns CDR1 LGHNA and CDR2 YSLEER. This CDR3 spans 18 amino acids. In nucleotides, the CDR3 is TGCGCCAGCAGCCAAGTGACGGGGACAGGGGGTTCTAACTATGGCTACACCTTC. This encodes CASSQVTGTGGSNYGYTF.

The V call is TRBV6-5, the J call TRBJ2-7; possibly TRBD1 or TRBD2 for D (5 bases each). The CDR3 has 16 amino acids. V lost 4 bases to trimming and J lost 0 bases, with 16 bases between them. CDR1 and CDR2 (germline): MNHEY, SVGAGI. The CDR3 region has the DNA TGTGCCAGCAGTTTATCGGTTGGGACGTACTCCTACGAGCAGTACTTC. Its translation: CASSLSVGTYSYEQYF.

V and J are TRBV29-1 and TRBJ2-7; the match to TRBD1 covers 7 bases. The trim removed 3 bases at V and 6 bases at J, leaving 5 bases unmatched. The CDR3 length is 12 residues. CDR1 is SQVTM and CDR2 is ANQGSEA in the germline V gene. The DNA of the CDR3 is TGCAGCGTTGAGGCTAACAGGGGCGAGCAGTACTTC. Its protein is CSVEANRGEQYF.

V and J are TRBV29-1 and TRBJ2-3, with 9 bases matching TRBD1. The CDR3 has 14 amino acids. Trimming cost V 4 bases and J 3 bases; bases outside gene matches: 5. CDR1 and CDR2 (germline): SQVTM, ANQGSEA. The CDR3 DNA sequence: TGCAGCGTTGGTGGGACAGGGAGGACAGATACGCAGTATTTT. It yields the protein CSVGGTGRTDTQYF.

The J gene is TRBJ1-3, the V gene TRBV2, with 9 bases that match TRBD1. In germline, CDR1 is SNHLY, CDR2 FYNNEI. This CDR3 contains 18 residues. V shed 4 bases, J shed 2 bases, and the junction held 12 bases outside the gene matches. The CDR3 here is CASSARTGQGFPGNTIYF. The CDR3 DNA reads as TGTGCCAGCAGTGCGCGAACGGGACAGGGTTTCCCTGGAAACACCATATATTTT.

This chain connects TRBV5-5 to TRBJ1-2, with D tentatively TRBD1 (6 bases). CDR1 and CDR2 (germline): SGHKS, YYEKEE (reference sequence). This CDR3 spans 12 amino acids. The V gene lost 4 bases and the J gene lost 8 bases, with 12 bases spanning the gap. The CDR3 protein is CASSIGGEGYTF. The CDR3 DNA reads TGTGCCAGCAGCATAGGGGGAGAGGGCTACACCTTC.

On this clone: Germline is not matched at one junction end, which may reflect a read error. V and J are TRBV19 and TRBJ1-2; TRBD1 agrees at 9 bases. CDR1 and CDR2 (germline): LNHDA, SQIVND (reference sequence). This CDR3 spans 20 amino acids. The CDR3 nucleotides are TGTGCCAGTAGCATAGAACCGACAGGGGGAACCCCTACCCACTTATATGGCTACACCTTC. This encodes CASSIEPTGGTPTHLYGYTF.

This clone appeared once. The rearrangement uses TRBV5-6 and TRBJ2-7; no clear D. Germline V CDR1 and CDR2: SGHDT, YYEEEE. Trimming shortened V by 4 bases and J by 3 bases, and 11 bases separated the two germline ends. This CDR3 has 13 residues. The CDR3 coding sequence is TGTGCCAGCAGCCCGGAAGGGCACTACGAGCAGTACTTC. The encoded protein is CASSPEGHYEQYF.